This T cell receptor (beta chain) was captured in a study of blood T cells in healthy people across ages. At the level of the study: Template switching captured about one barcoded beta molecule per two T cells.

This clonotype was detected a few times. This CDR3 is 13 amino acids long. V was clipped by 0 bases and J by 3 bases, with 8 bases between them. CDR1 and CDR2 (germline): SQVTM, ANQGSEA. A sample-barcoded 5' primer and a J-beta primer mix were used in a second PCR of roughly 7 to 11 cycles. Every sample gave at least 3 million paired-end reads containing CDR3. Via MiXCR, TCRdb re-called the 5' RACE reads, giving one row per CDR3 protein. The profile shows 1.5 million or so distinct CDR3 sequences, around 40% of them singletons. Total RNA, at least 5.5 micrograms per sample, came from PBMCs. Sequenced: blood. The chain couples TRBV29-1 to TRBJ1-1; a weak D match, TRBD1 (5 bases). This sequence originates from a woman in her late teens or twenties in good health. CDR3: CSVEDTGDTEAFF. Here the CDR3 DNA reads TGCAGCGTTGAAGATACGGGGGACACTGAAGCTTTCTTT.